This is a list of T cell receptor beta chains from one sample in a study of blood T cell repertoires in COVID-19. Repertoires were generated with immunoSEQ multiplex PCR, while TCRdb's copy carries only in-frame clones and drops some. The sample has about 250,000 clones, 86% seen once. The sequencing input was PBMCs or T cells enriched from blood (not recorded which). Receptors originate from a man aged 35 to 55 who had recovered from COVID-19. CDR3s leave out the opening cysteine and the closing phenylalanine or tryptophan.

V: TRBV18; J: TRBJ1-1; CDR3: ASSPPWAGEGTEAF
V: TRBV6-2/TRBV6-3; J: TRBJ2-4; CDR3: ASSSTGSILAKNIQY
V: TRBV5-1; J: TRBJ2-7; CDR3: ASSLYYEQY
V: TRBV18; J: TRBJ2-3; CDR3: ASSPPSSYLSTDTQY
V: TRBV7-9; J: TRBJ1-1; CDR3: ASSFPGNTEAF
V: TRBV14; J: TRBJ1-2; CDR3: ASTNSPNYGYT
V: TRBV12-3/TRBV12-4; J: TRBJ1-3; CDR3: ASSPVDTIY
V: TRBV5-1; J: TRBJ1-2; CDR3: ASSLALTGVGYT
V: TRBV5-6; J: TRBJ2-5; CDR3: ASSLAGGPGETQY
V: TRBV6-2/TRBV6-3; J: TRBJ1-1; CDR3: ASSTGDPATEAF
V: TRBV2; J: TRBJ1-1; CDR3: ASSVRGPGKAF
V: TRBV4-3; J: TRBJ2-3; CDR3: ASSQEPSLLAGGRDTQY
V: TRBV5-1; J: TRBJ1-2; CDR3: ASSREGTGVIGGYT
V: TRBV29-1; J: TRBJ1-6; CDR3: SVNQGGNSPLH
V: TRBV6-6; J: TRBJ1-5; CDR3: ASSAGIGGQNQPQH
V: TRBV5-1; J: TRBJ2-1; CDR3: ASSFTGVVNEQF
V: TRBV5-4; J: TRBJ2-4; CDR3: ASSFQESDIQY
V: TRBV11-2; J: TRBJ2-1; CDR3: ASSSVRLANEQF
V: TRBV30; J: TRBJ2-5; CDR3: AWSLGVQETQY
V: TRBV6-5; J: TRBJ1-1; CDR3: ASSYSQTGTEAF
V: TRBV18; J: TRBJ2-4; CDR3: ASSPPGQGINIQY
V: TRBV7-9; J: TRBJ1-5; CDR3: ASSPQGAGQPQH
V: TRBV27; J: TRBJ2-6; CDR3: ASSWQGAHGANVLT